Below are 4 T cell receptor beta chains sequenced from a single sample in a study of blood T cells in healthy people across ages (dated by TCRdb to 2013 to 2016). Library creation used 5' RACE. Sequencing instrument: Illumina HiSeq 2500. The second PCR ran for about 6 to 12 cycles and used a J-beta primer mix along with a sample-barcoded 5' primer. TCRdb cleaned the public reads at Q25 with fastp, built clones with MiXCR and kept in-frame beta chains. Each record represents a unique CDR3 protein, reported with the most common genes and DNA among its rows. The table for this sample lists approximately 830,000 distinct CDR3 sequences; around 62% of them were counted only once. Clones ranked in the top ten supply 28% of the sample. The sequenced sample consisted of blood. The receptors were sampled from a man younger than 40 in good health.

This clonotype was counted ten times or more. The chain carries TRBV29-1 and TRBJ2-7, with TRBD1 matching 9 bases. V shed 4 bases and J 3 bases; nucleotides not matched to a gene: 4. This CDR3 region has 13 residues. Germline values: CDR1 SQVTM, CDR2 ANQGSEA. CDR3 residues: CSVGKDRGYEQYF. CDR3 in DNA: TGCAGCGTTGGTAAGGACAGGGGCTACGAGCAGTACTTC.

This chain uses TRBV5-1 with TRBJ2-5, with TRBD2 identical over 9 bases. This CDR3 spans 15 amino acids. After removal of 4 bases from V and 4 bases from J, the junction contained 8 bases not matched to a gene. Germline CDR1 SGHRS, CDR2 YFSETQ. As DNA, the CDR3 is TGCGCCAGCAGCGCCCAGCGGGGGGTAGGAGAGACCCAGTACTTC. Translation: CASSAQRGVGETQYF.

The chain couples TRBV7-2 to TRBJ2-4; 10 bases are a match to TRBD1. J was trimmed by 8 bases and V by 4 bases; bases with no gene match: 8. This CDR3 contains 15 residues. CDR1 is SGHTA and CDR2 is FQGNSA in the germline V gene. CDR3 loop: CASSSRQGARDIQYF. The DNA of the CDR3 is TGTGCCAGCAGCTCGAGACAGGGGGCGAGGGACATTCAGTACTTC.

The chain carries TRBV7-2 and TRBJ1-2; D is possibly TRBD1 (6 bases). CDR3 length equals 15 residues. V lost 0 bases to trimming and J lost 0 bases, with 8 bases between them. CDR1 and CDR2 (germline): SGHTA, FQGNSA. The CDR3 loop reads CASSLAGTTNYGYTF. The CDR3 DNA reads TGTGCCAGCAGCTTAGCCGGGACAACTAACTATGGCTACACCTTC.